A selection of T cell receptor beta chains follows, all from one sample in a study of blood T cell repertoires in COVID-19. Here immunoSEQ multiplex PCR was the method, and the copy in TCRdb shows in-frame clones only, minus some. The sample lists roughly 410,000 clones; approximately 90% were seen once. Sequencing used peripheral blood. These receptors were obtained from a middle-aged woman with COVID-19, enrolled during active disease. Both conserved end residues are part of each CDR3. The order of the fields is V gene, D gene, J gene, CDR3 protein, CDR3 DNA. D genes are given only for firm matches.

v_gene: TRBV5-4; d_gene: TRBD1; j_gene: TRBJ2-5; CDR3aa: CASSLMGTGQETQYF; CDR3nt: TGTGCCAGCAGCTTGATGGGGACAGGCCAAGAGACCCAGTACTTC
v_gene: TRBV7-8; d_gene: .; j_gene: TRBJ1-1; CDR3aa: CASSLGLAGNTEAFF; CDR3nt: TGTGCCAGCAGCTTAGGGTTGGCAGGGAACACTGAAGCTTTCTTT
v_gene: TRBV7-9; d_gene: .; j_gene: TRBJ1-2; CDR3aa: CASSLRAGPYGYTF; CDR3nt: TGTGCCAGCAGCTTAAGGGCAGGGCCCTATGGCTACACCTTC
v_gene: TRBV19; d_gene: .; j_gene: TRBJ1-6; CDR3aa: CASSIQGSFDSPLHF; CDR3nt: TGTGCCAGTAGTATACAGGGGAGTTTTGATTCACCCCTCCACTTT
v_gene: TRBV9; d_gene: TRBD1; j_gene: TRBJ1-3; CDR3aa: CASSAHTGAGNTIYF; CDR3nt: TGTGCCAGCAGCGCCCACACAGGGGCTGGAAACACCATATATTTT
v_gene: TRBV9; d_gene: TRBD1; j_gene: TRBJ1-3; CDR3aa: CASSFRDSLSSGNTIYF; CDR3nt: TGTGCCAGCAGCTTCCGGGACAGCCTTAGCTCTGGAAACACCATATATTTT
v_gene: TRBV19; d_gene: .; j_gene: TRBJ2-1; CDR3aa: CASTGQSSYNEQFF; CDR3nt: TGTGCCAGTACCGGACAGAGCTCCTACAATGAGCAGTTCTTC
v_gene: TRBV6-5; d_gene: .; j_gene: TRBJ1-1; CDR3aa: CASRTDRRLNTEAFF; CDR3nt: TGTGCCAGCAGGACGGACAGACGTCTGAACACTGAAGCTTTCTTT
v_gene: TRBV15; d_gene: .; j_gene: TRBJ1-3; CDR3aa: CATSRDLGGPSGNTIYF; CDR3nt: TGTGCCACCAGCAGAGATTTGGGGGGGCCCTCTGGAAACACCATATATTTT
v_gene: TRBV19; d_gene: TRBD1; j_gene: TRBJ1-2; CDR3aa: CATGTGSSFYGYTF; CDR3nt: TGTGCCACCGGGACAGGAAGTTCTTTCTATGGCTACACCTTC
v_gene: TRBV7-9; d_gene: TRBD2; j_gene: TRBJ2-1; CDR3aa: CASSLNWREDNEQFF; CDR3nt: TGTGCCAGCAGTCTCAACTGGCGGGAGGACAATGAGCAGTTCTTC
v_gene: TRBV20-1; d_gene: .; j_gene: TRBJ1-5; CDR3aa: CSASPVTGLASNQPQHF; CDR3nt: TGCAGTGCTAGTCCCGTAACAGGGTTGGCGAGCAATCAGCCCCAGCATTTT
v_gene: TRBV6-2/TRBV6-3; d_gene: TRBD1; j_gene: TRBJ1-2; CDR3aa: CASSLLLPGQNGYTF; CDR3nt: TGTGCCAGCAGCCTTCTTCTCCCGGGACAGAATGGCTACACCTTC
v_gene: TRBV7-9; d_gene: .; j_gene: TRBJ2-7; CDR3aa: CASSSNRYEQYF; CDR3nt: TGTGCCAGCAGCTCAAACAGATACGAGCAGTACTTC
v_gene: TRBV19; d_gene: TRBD1; j_gene: TRBJ1-3; CDR3aa: CASSPLTGDGNTIYF; CDR3nt: TGTGCCAGTAGTCCCCTAACAGGGGACGGAAACACCATATATTTT
v_gene: TRBV7-2; d_gene: TRBD2; j_gene: TRBJ2-3; CDR3aa: CASSPRLAGWADTQYF; CDR3nt: TGTGCCAGCAGCCCCCGGCTAGCGGGGTGGGCAGATACGCAGTATTTT